Shown below are 25 T cell receptor beta chains from a single sample sequenced in a study of T cell responses to AZD1222 COVID-19 vaccine. TCRdb keeps only in-frame clones here, not all; method: immunoSEQ multiplex PCR. Of around 150,000 clones listed, around 90% are singletons. The starting material was peripheral blood, obtained 28 days after the second AZD1222 dose. The receptors were gathered from an adult who received the AZD1222 COVID-19 vaccine.

The chain combines TRBV19 with TRBJ1-5; D is uncertain. The germline V gene encodes CDR1 LNHDA and CDR2 SQIVND (reference sequence). V was shortened by 5 bases and J by 4 bases, with 27 bases between the two germline ends. The CDR3 covers 19 residues. The CDR3 DNA sequence: TGTGCCAGTAGTGCCCCTCTAGGCAGGAGTCTTTCGGTGAATCAGCCCCAGCATTTT. Its protein is CASSAPLGRSLSVNQPQHF.

Worth noting for this clone: The same CDR3 arises from other DNA sequences in this sample as well. The V gene is TRBV11-2, the J gene TRBJ1-1; D gene uncertain. This CDR3 contains 12 residues. Germline V gives CDR1 SGHAT, CDR2 FQNNGV. V lost 1 base and J lost 4, with 4 bases in between. CDR3 nucleotide sequence: TGTGCCAGCAGCTTAGGGGTCACTGAAGCTTTCTTT. Translation gives CASSLGVTEAFF.

This clone is a singleton in its sample. In DNA, the CDR3 is TGTGCCAGCTCACGGCCGGGACAGGGGCCGGAGACCCAGTACTTC. This gives the protein CASSRPGQGPETQYF. The chain combines TRBV18 with TRBJ2-5; 10 bases are a match to TRBD1. Germline assignment: CDR1 KGHSH and CDR2 LQKENI. This CDR3 is built from 15 residues. Trimming at V came to 4 bases and at J to 5 bases, leaving 7 bases not matched to a gene.

The chain couples TRBV20-1 to TRBJ2-1; no definite D call. Germline assignment: CDR1 DFQATT and CDR2 SNEGSKA (reference sequence). V gave up 4 bases and J gave up 3 bases, with 13 bases separating them. The CDR3 contains 14 residues. The CDR3 coding sequence is TGCAGTGCTAATGACCTCGGAAACTACAATGAGCAGTTCTTC. Translating gives CSANDLGNYNEQFF.

The chain recombines TRBV19 with TRBJ1-2; D not certain. Trimming left V 6 bases short and J 4 bases short, with 3 bases between. This CDR3 is built from 10 residues. The germline CDR1 and CDR2 sequences are LNHDA and SQIVND (reference sequence). This chain's CDR3 is CASRSYGYTF. The DNA of the CDR3 is TGTGCCAGTAGGAGCTATGGCTACACCTTC. The full variable domain, with the rest looked up from reference TRBV19 and TRBJ1-2, is DGGITQSPKYLFRKEGQNVTLSCEQNLNHDAMYWYRQDPGQGLRLIYYSQIVNDFQKGDIAEGYSVSREKKESFPLTVTSAQKNPTAFYLCASRSYGYTFGSGTRLTVV.

This clone turned up a few times. V is TRBV5-8 and J is TRBJ2-3; 16 nucleotides align to TRBD2. Germline CDR1 is SGHTS and CDR2 is YDEGEE. The CDR3 totals 18 residues. V lost 7 bases, J lost 0 bases, and 8 bases stayed unmatched. CDR3 residues: CASPEGLAGGPSTDTQYF. DNA of the CDR3: TGTGCCAGCCCCGAGGGACTAGCGGGAGGGCCCAGCACAGATACGCAGTATTTT.

The chain is built from TRBV14 and TRBJ2-1, with D possibly matching TRBD2 (7 bases). The germline V gene encodes CDR1 SGHDN and CDR2 FVKESK. V lost 4 bases and J lost 5, with 21 bases in between. The CDR3 is 17 residues long. The CDR3 DNA follows: TGTGCCAGCAGCCTAAGGAGGGGGGAGGGTCTGGACAATGAGCAGTTCTTC. This codes for CASSLRRGEGLDNEQFF.

In its sample, this clone was seen once. J is TRBJ1-5 and V is TRBV10-3, with 10 bases fitting TRBD1. CDR3 length: 17 residues. V was clipped by 0 bases and J by 1 base; unmatched bases: 3. Germline CDR1 and CDR2: ENHRY and SYGVKD. CDR3 DNA: TGTGCCATCAGTGAGTCGGGGGGACAGGGGAGCAATCAGCCCCAGCATTTT. As protein: CAISESGGQGSNQPQHF.

This rearrangement joins TRBV5-1 to TRBJ2-1; 13 bases line up with TRBD2. Germline CDR1 SGHRS, CDR2 YFSETQ. V was clipped by 4 bases and J by 6 bases; unmatched bases: 4. The CDR3 is 15 residues long. The CDR3 DNA reads TGCGCCAGCAGCGGGGGACTAGCGGGGAGCAATGAGCAGTTCTTC. This encodes CASSGGLAGSNEQFF. Variable domain in full (rest from reference TRBV5-1 and TRBJ2-1): KAGVTQTPRYLIKTRGQQVTLSCSPISGHRSVSWYQQTPGQGLQFLFEYFSETQRNKGNFPGRFSGRQFSNSRSEMNVSTLELGDSALYLCASSGGLAGSNEQFFGPGTRLTVL.

The J gene is TRBJ2-7, the V gene TRBV19, with 8 nucleotides matching TRBD1. Per germline, CDR1 LNHDA and CDR2 SQIVND (reference sequence). CDR3 length equals 13 residues. V lost 6 bases to trimming and J lost 3 bases; unmatched junction nucleotides: 4. The DNA for the CDR3 is TGTGCCAGTAGCCCCGGGACAGGCTACGAGCAGTACTTC. Translating gives CASSPGTGYEQYF.

This clone came up once. Other nucleotide sequences from this sample produce the same CDR3. The chain has TRBV5-1 and TRBJ2-7, with 7 bases that match TRBD2. Per germline, CDR1 SGHRS and CDR2 YFSETQ. The CDR3 runs 14 residues. Losses at the gene ends were 5 bases for V and 3 bases for J; bases not matched to a gene: 8. The CDR3 DNA reads as TGCGCCAGCAGTCCCGGGAGGTCGAGCTACGAGCAGTACTTC. It encodes CASSPGRSSYEQYF.

V usage is TRBV7-9 and J usage is TRBJ2-1; no firm D call. The germline V gene encodes CDR1 SEHNR and CDR2 FQNEAQ (reference sequence). Trimming shortened V by 5 bases and J by 3 bases, and 14 bases separated the two germline ends. The CDR3 length is 15 residues. Here the CDR3 reads CASSPDRGLYNEQFF. As DNA, the CDR3 is TGTGCCAGCAGCCCCGACCGTGGGCTCTACAATGAGCAGTTCTTC. Full variable domain (missing parts from reference TRBV7-9 and TRBJ2-1): DTGVSQNPRHKITKRGQNVTFRCDPISEHNRLYWYRQTLGQGPEFLTYFQNEAQLEKSRLLSDRFSAERPKGSFSTLEIQRTEQGDSAMYLCASSPDRGLYNEQFFGPGTRLTVL.

A single count supports this clone. This rearrangement joins TRBV19 to TRBJ1-1, with D perhaps matching TRBD1 (6 bases). This CDR3 contains 13 residues. The V end lost 5 bases, the J end lost 8 bases, and 15 bases lay between the germline ends. Germline-derived CDR1 and CDR2 are LNHDA and SQIVND (reference sequence). This CDR3 reads CASSAWDKSEAFF. Written as DNA, the CDR3 is TGTGCCAGTAGTGCTTGGGACAAGTCAGAAGCTTTCTTT. Complete variable domain (other parts from reference TRBV19 and TRBJ1-1): DGGITQSPKYLFRKEGQNVTLSCEQNLNHDAMYWYRQDPGQGLRLIYYSQIVNDFQKGDIAEGYSVSREKKESFPLTVTSAQKNPTAFYLCASSAWDKSEAFFGQGTRLTVV.

This chain joins TRBV7-6 and TRBJ1-6, with TRBD1 as a possible D gene (6 bases). The CDR3 is 13 amino acids. Germline loops: CDR1 SGHVS, CDR2 FNYEAQ. V was cut by 8 bases and J by 8 bases, with 13 bases left in between. The CDR3 sequence: CASGGRGYSPLHF. DNA for the CDR3: TGTGCCAGCGGGGGCAGGGGTTATTCACCCCTCCACTTT.

The rearrangement uses TRBV4-1 and TRBJ2-4; D might be TRBD1 (6 bases). Trimming stripped 0 bases from V and 5 bases from J, with 11 bases between. CDR1 is MGHRA, CDR2 YSYEKL, per germline. There are 15 residues in the CDR3. The CDR3 nucleotides read TGCGCCAGCAGCCAAGAGAGGGGGTTCCAAAACATTCAGTACTTC. Protein: CASSQERGFQNIQYF.

The chain employs TRBV10-2 and TRBJ1-2; the D is unclear. Germline V lookup: CDR1 WSHSY, CDR2 SAAADI. The V end was cut by 0 bases, the J end by 2 bases, with 7 bases between. CDR3 length: 14 residues. CDR3 bases: TGCGCCAGCAGTGAGTCGTGGCAGAACTATGGCTACACCTTC. This gives the protein CASSESWQNYGYTF.

The V and J genes are TRBV18 and TRBJ1-4; D is undetermined. Germline CDR1 is KGHSH and CDR2 is LQKENI. The CDR3 sequence is 16 residues long. The V gene lost 1 base and the J gene lost 0 bases, with 9 bases spanning the gap. Here the CDR3 reads CASSPQTVATNEKLFF. In DNA, the CDR3 is TGTGCCAGCTCACCACAAACAGTTGCAACTAATGAAAAACTGTTTTTT.

The chain uses TRBV18 and TRBJ2-5; 7 bases line up with TRBD2. With V trimmed by 4 bases and J by 1 base, 3 bases remained unmatched. Germline V lookup: CDR1 KGHSH, CDR2 LQKENI. The CDR3 is 14 amino acids. The chain's CDR3 is CASSQGLGQETQYF. The CDR3 region has the DNA TGTGCCAGCTCACAAGGACTAGGCCAAGAGACCCAGTACTTC.

This clone was detected once. The rearrangement uses TRBV6-2 or TRBV6-3 and TRBJ2-5, with 11 bases aligning to TRBD1. The CDR3 runs 15 residues. The V gene end was trimmed by 4 bases and the J gene end by 4 bases; junction bases not matched to a gene: 5. CDR1 is MNHEY and CDR2 is SVGEGT in the germline V gene. CDR3 nucleotide sequence: TGTGCCAGCAGTTCTGGACAGGGGGCCCCAGAGACCCAGTACTTC. Residues: CASSSGQGAPETQYF.

The chain uses TRBV21-1 and TRBJ1-3. TRBV21-1 is a documented pseudogene. CDR3 length equals 15 residues. CDR3 in amino acids: CASSKGSSSGNTIYF. The CDR3 coding sequence is TGTGCCAGCAGCAAAGGGTCGAGCTCTGGAAACACCATATATTTT.

This clone has just one count. The chain links TRBV9 to TRBJ2-7; the D is unclear. Germline lookup yields CDR1 SGDLS and CDR2 YYNGEE. The CDR3 contains 11 residues. V was cut by 3 bases and J by 3 bases, with 4 bases left in between. The CDR3 reads CASSGDYEQYF. The CDR3 region has the DNA TGTGCCAGCAGCGGGGACTACGAGCAGTACTTC.

This clone occurred once. The chain joins TRBV19 to TRBJ1-2, with 7 positions matching TRBD1. Germline CDR1 is LNHDA and CDR2 is SQIVND (reference sequence). This CDR3 comprises 14 residues. V lost 4 bases and J lost 4; bases outside the gene matches: 6. The CDR3 loop is CASSTRQGGYGYTF. The CDR3 bases are TGTGCCAGTAGTACCCGACAGGGTGGCTATGGCTACACCTTC.

The chain links TRBV6-5 to TRBJ2-7; D may be TRBD1 or TRBD2 (6 bases each). Looked up from germline, CDR1 is MNHEY and CDR2 is SVGAGI. The V end was cut by 4 bases, the J end by 6 bases, with 13 bases between. This CDR3 is 13 amino acids long. CDR3 residues: CASSSGAGFEQYF. DNA of the CDR3: TGTGCCAGCAGTTCGGGGGCGGGTTTCGAGCAGTACTTC.

The CDR3: CASSGGGQETQYF. Here the CDR3 DNA reads TGTGCCAGCAGCGGCGGGGGGCAAGAGACCCAGTACTTC. The chain uses TRBV5-4 and TRBJ2-5, with 8 bases lining up with TRBD2. Germline lookup yields CDR1 SGHNT and CDR2 YYREEE (reference sequence). The junction had 1 base not matched to a gene; V was cut back by 4 bases and J by 2 bases. The length of the CDR3 is 13 residues.

The chain links TRBV7-7 to TRBJ2-2; TRBD2 agrees at 8 bases. Trimming removed 1 base from V and 5 bases from J; junction bases left unmatched: 9. Per the germline V gene, CDR1 is SSHAT and CDR2 is FNYEAQ (reference sequence). CDR3 length equals 17 residues. CDR3 sequence: CASSLEGAGVGTGELFF. DNA of the CDR3: TGTGCCAGCAGCTTAGAGGGAGCGGGAGTCGGGACCGGGGAGCTGTTTTTT.